The 26 T cell receptor beta chains below were found in one sample sequenced in a study of sequential checkpoint blockade in melanoma. Profiling relied on immunoSEQ multiplex PCR, and the TCRdb table lists in-frame clones only, not all of them. Found here are about 7,400 clones, around 20% of them singletons; the top ten hold over 4.5%. This sample's treatment: randomized to nivolumab then ipilimumab (arm A) or the reverse (arm B). This material consisted of tumor tissue (inferred from file names), taken from a patient given nivolumab and ipilimumab in sequence. The origin of the receptors is a human donor with melanoma.

V usage is TRBV11-3 and J usage is TRBJ2-5; 8 positions agree with TRBD2. V trimming: 1 base; J trimming: 2 bases; junction bases outside the gene matches: 9. There are 17 residues in the CDR3. CDR1 is SGHNT and CDR2 is YENEEA in the germline V gene. CDR3 protein: CASSLGGSGVLQETQYF. The CDR3 DNA reads as TGTGCCAGCAGCTTAGGGGGTAGCGGGGTCCTGCAAGAGACCCAGTACTTC.

In this sample, this clone turned up many times. The chain recombines TRBV11-3 with TRBJ1-2; 8 nucleotides line up with TRBD1. CDR1 is SGHNT and CDR2 is YENEEA in the germline V gene. The length of the CDR3 is 14 residues. V was clipped by 4 bases and J by 8 bases; unmatched bases: 9. Here the CDR3 DNA reads TGTGCCAGCAGCTCCGGGACAGGCGGCCGCGGCTACACCTTC. This codes for CASSSGTGGRGYTF.

This chain links TRBV10-2 with TRBJ2-1; 9 bases agree with TRBD1. CDR1 and CDR2 from the germline V gene are WSHSY and SAAADI. This CDR3 has 14 residues. V shed 8 bases and J 5 bases; nucleotides not matched to a gene: 7. The DNA of the CDR3 is TGCGCCAGCGTACGACAGGGGGGGAACAATGAGCAGTTCTTC. It codes for CASVRQGGNNEQFF.

This clone occurred a few times. The chain uses TRBV6-8 and TRBJ2-3; 10 nucleotides align to TRBD2. CDR3 size: 13 residues. Trimming took 10 bases from V and 6 from J; bases not matched to a gene: 7. In germline, CDR1 is MNHGY, CDR2 SAAAGT. CDR3 sequence: CATGAGGLDTQYF. The CDR3, as DNA: TGTGCCACCGGAGCGGGAGGGTTGGATACGCAGTATTTT.

This rearrangement joins TRBV18 to TRBJ2-7; 7 bases match TRBD1. Losses at the gene ends were 3 bases for V and 4 bases for J; bases not matched to a gene: 6. The CDR3 consists of 14 residues. Germline V gives CDR1 KGHSH, CDR2 LQKENI. The CDR3 nucleotides read TGTGCCAGCTCACCCAGACAGGGTACTTACGAGCAGTACTTC. Its translation is CASSPRQGTYEQYF.

A few counts support this clone. The chain employs TRBV11-3 and TRBJ2-1; 7 bases fit TRBD2. CDR1 and CDR2 from the germline V gene are SGHNT and YENEEA. The J segment lost 6 bases and the V segment lost 3 bases, leaving 8 bases of the junction unmatched. This CDR3 is built from 15 residues. CDR3 loop: CASSLRDYLGNEQFF. The CDR3 nucleotides read TGTGCCAGCAGCTTGCGGGACTACCTTGGCAATGAGCAGTTCTTC.

This clone was counted a few times. The chain recombines TRBV11-3 with TRBJ2-5, with D maybe TRBD1 (6 bases). The CDR3 consists of 15 residues. V shed 3 bases and J shed 1 base, with 12 bases lying between them. Germline V gives CDR1 SGHNT, CDR2 YENEEA. The CDR3 protein is CASSFGYRAQETQYF. In DNA, the CDR3 is TGTGCCAGCAGCTTCGGATACAGGGCCCAAGAGACCCAGTACTTC.

The sample holds many counts of this clone. The rearrangement uses TRBV9 and TRBJ2-7; D possibly corresponds to TRBD2 (7 bases). V shed 0 bases and J shed 5 bases, with 9 bases lying between them. This CDR3 spans 13 amino acids. Germline V lookup: CDR1 SGDLS, CDR2 YYNGEE. CDR3 residues: CASSVAGGDEQYF. In DNA, the CDR3 is TGTGCCAGCAGCGTAGCGGGGGGCGACGAGCAGTACTTC. Full variable domain (outside the CDR3, taken from reference TRBV9 and TRBJ2-7): DSGVTQTPKHLITATGQRVTLRCSPRSGDLSVYWYQQSLDQGLQFLIQYYNGEERAKGNILERFSAQQFPDLHSELNLSSLELGDSALYFCASSVAGGDEQYFGPGTRLTVT.

This clone has a handful of counts. CDR3 nucleotide sequence: TGTGCCAGCAAGGCTCAAGAGACCCAGTACTTC. This gives the protein CASKAQETQYF. The gene calls are TRBV6-7 and TRBJ2-5, with unresolved D. TRBV6-7 has ORF status, its function being uncertain. The V and J ends lost 7 bases and 2 bases respectively, with 5 bases between them. CDR3 size: 11 residues.

The CDR3 sequence: CASSSKRYRAGGTEAFF. CDR3 DNA: TGTGCCAGCAGCTCGAAGAGATACAGGGCCGGCGGCACTGAAGCTTTCTTT. V is TRBV28 and J is TRBJ1-1; maybe TRBD1 (6 bases). Germline V gives CDR1 MDHEN, CDR2 SYDVKM. Deletions cut 6 bases from V and 4 bases from J, with 24 bases between. The length of the CDR3 is 17 residues. The whole variable domain, remainder taken from reference TRBV28 and TRBJ1-1, is DVKVTQSSRYLVKRTGEKVFLECVQDMDHENMFWYRQDPGLGLRLIYFSYDVKMKEKGDIPEGYSVSREKKERFSLILESASTNQTSMYLCASSSKRYRAGGTEAFFGQGTRLTVV.

The V and J genes are TRBV5-1 and TRBJ1-5, with D unclear. V was pared by 3 bases and J by 5 bases, with 12 bases between. CDR3 length: 14 amino acids. Germline V lookup: CDR1 SGHRS, CDR2 YFSETQ. CDR3 loop: CASSWEGRHQPQHF. CDR3 in DNA: TGCGCCAGCAGCTGGGAGGGCAGGCATCAGCCCCAGCATTTT.

The chain recombines TRBV5-1 with TRBJ1-1; no reliable D call. Germline CDR1 SGHRS, CDR2 YFSETQ. Between the trimmed V and J ends, which lost 0 bases and 1 base, there was a span of 7 bases. This CDR3 spans 14 amino acids. The CDR3 protein is CASSLGEGNTEAFF. Written as DNA, the CDR3 is TGCGCCAGCAGCTTGGGAGAGGGGAACACTGAAGCTTTCTTT.

This clone was detected only once. The V and J genes are TRBV12-5 and TRBJ1-1; D is ambiguous. CDR1 and CDR2 from the germline V gene are LGHNT and FRNRAP. The length of the CDR3 is 13 residues. The ends were cut back, 2 bases at V and 0 bases at J, with 4 bases in the middle. DNA of the CDR3: TGTGCTAGTGGTTTGCGGCTGAACACTGAAGCTTTCTTT. Residues: CASGLRLNTEAFF.

This clone turned up a few times. The gene calls are TRBV6-8 and TRBJ2-3; 10 bases fit TRBD2. Looked up from germline, CDR1 is MNHGY and CDR2 is SAAAGT. CDR3 length: 15 amino acids. Losses at the gene ends were 5 bases for V and 0 bases for J; bases not matched to a gene: 2. In nucleotides, the CDR3 is TGTGCCAGCAGTGAGCGGGGGGGAAGCACAGATACGCAGTATTTT. Its protein product is CASSERGGSTDTQYF.

V usage is TRBV14 and J usage is TRBJ2-2; TRBD2 might be the D (6 bases). Germline V CDR1 and CDR2: SGHDN, FVKESK. V was shortened by 1 base and J by 5 bases, with 14 bases between the two germline ends. The CDR3 runs 16 residues. In nucleotides, the CDR3 is TGTGCCAGCAGCCAAGTTAAGGGGAGCGGGACCGGGGAGCTGTTTTTT. Encoded protein: CASSQVKGSGTGELFF.

In this sample, this clone turned up a few times. The chain employs TRBV9 and TRBJ1-6, with D perhaps matching TRBD1 (6 bases). V was trimmed by 3 bases and J by 9 bases, leaving 10 bases between them. This CDR3 is built from 13 residues. CDR1 and CDR2 (germline): SGDLS, YYNGEE. The CDR3: CASSAGDTSPLHF. The CDR3 DNA reads TGTGCCAGCAGCGCAGGGGACACTTCACCCCTCCACTTT.

The V call is TRBV6-8, the J call TRBJ1-5, with TRBD1 matching 7 bases. The CDR3 runs to 15 residues. V lost 2 bases to trimming and J lost 5 bases; unmatched junction nucleotides: 6. Germline CDR1 reads MNHGY; CDR2 reads SAAAGT. The chain's CDR3 is CASSYTTGEDQPQHF. The DNA of the CDR3 is TGTGCCAGCAGTTACACAACAGGGGAAGATCAGCCCCAGCATTTT.

CDR3 amino acids: CASSYGVGTQYF. The CDR3 DNA reads TGTGCCAGCAGTTACGGGGTAGGGACCCAGTACTTC. The chain has TRBV6-8 and TRBJ2-5, with D unclear. Germline lookup yields CDR1 MNHGY and CDR2 SAAAGT. Trimming shortened V by 2 bases and J by 7 bases, and 8 bases separated the two germline ends. The CDR3 loop spans 12 amino acids.

For the CDR3, the DNA is TGTGCCAGTAATTTTCGGGGGGCGGCCGGGGAGCTGTTTTTT. It is translated as CASNFRGAAGELFF. This sequence joins TRBV19 and TRBJ2-2; D possibly corresponds to TRBD2 (7 bases). The V end lost 7 bases, the J end lost 6 bases, and 15 bases lay between the germline ends. The CDR3 consists of 14 residues. Germline CDR1 is LNHDA and CDR2 is SQIVND (reference sequence).

This clone was seen ten or more times. The chain's CDR3 is CASSSPGVFTGELFF. Written as DNA, the CDR3 is TGTGCCAGCAGCTCACCGGGAGTCTTCACCGGGGAGCTGTTTTTT. The V gene is TRBV7-5, the J gene TRBJ2-2; TRBD2, the D gene given by the table, was not confirmed from the DNA. TRBV7-5 is recorded as a pseudogene. This CDR3 contains 15 residues.

This clone was seen a handful of times. The chain joins TRBV4-1 to TRBJ1-1; D remains ambiguous. Germline values: CDR1 MGHRA, CDR2 YSYEKL. V was shortened by 0 bases and J by 6 bases, with 20 bases between the two germline ends. The CDR3 sequence is 17 residues long. The CDR3 loop is CASSQDIVNWGEAEAFF. In DNA form, the CDR3 reads TGCGCCAGCAGCCAAGATATTGTAAATTGGGGTGAGGCTGAAGCTTTCTTT.

The rearrangement uses TRBV6-8 and TRBJ2-7, with unresolved D. In germline, CDR1 is MNHGY, CDR2 SAAAGT. Trimming removed 6 bases at V and 0 bases at J, with 6 bases between. CDR3 length: 12 amino acids. In nucleotides, the CDR3 is TGTGCCAGCAGCGGGTCCTCCTACGAGCAGTACTTC. Its translation: CASSGSSYEQYF.

This CDR3 reads CASSPYLRQAQMAGNTIYF. The CDR3 region has the DNA TGTGCCAGCTCCCCTTATCTGAGACAGGCCCAAATGGCTGGAAACACCATATATTTT. The J gene is TRBJ1-3, the V gene TRBV18; possible D gene TRBD1, 6 bases. The CDR3 has 19 residues. Germline V lookup: CDR1 KGHSH, CDR2 LQKENI. Trimming took off 6 bases at V and 2 bases at J, with 26 bases between the two ends.

The chain employs TRBV18 and TRBJ1-2; 7 nucleotides line up with TRBD1. V dropped 1 base and J dropped 4; count of bases not matched to a gene: 6. The CDR3 has 15 amino acids. Germline V gives CDR1 KGHSH, CDR2 LQKENI. The CDR3 loop is CASSPLGQEPYGYTF. The CDR3 nucleotides read TGTGCCAGCTCACCACTTGGACAGGAGCCCTATGGCTACACCTTC.

This clone has just a few counts. This rearrangement joins TRBV19 to TRBJ2-7; D is ambiguous. Germline V gives CDR1 LNHDA, CDR2 SQIVND (reference sequence). V was pared by 9 bases and J by 6 bases, with 18 bases between. The length of the CDR3 is 13 residues. This chain's CDR3 is CASGRQLQLEQYF. The CDR3 DNA is TGTGCCAGCGGGCGGCAGCTTCAACTCGAGCAGTACTTC. The whole variable domain, remainder taken from reference TRBV19 and TRBJ2-7, is DGGITQSPKYLFRKEGQNVTLSCEQNLNHDAMYWYRQDPGQGLRLIYYSQIVNDFQKGDIAEGYSVSREKKESFPLTVTSAQKNPTAFYLCASGRQLQLEQYFGPGTRLTVT.

This clone was recorded a few times. The chain recombines TRBV11-3 with TRBJ1-6; perhaps TRBD1 as D (5 bases). V shed 1 base and J shed 8 bases, with 9 bases lying between them. CDR3 length equals 14 residues. Germline CDR1 reads SGHNT; CDR2 reads YENEEA. Here the CDR3 reads CASSLGDGYSPLHF. The CDR3 DNA is TGTGCCAGCAGCTTAGGGGACGGTTATTCACCCCTCCACTTT.